The following is a T cell receptor (beta chain) sequence with its context. This table comes from immunoSEQ multiplex PCR, and its TCRdb copy is limited to in-frame clones, with some not included. The profile shows 200,000 to 300,000 clones, around 90% of them singletons. Germline V CDR1 and CDR2: SGHTA, FQGNSA. After removal of 1 base from V and 6 bases from J, the junction contained 5 bases not matched to a gene. The CDR3 contains 15 residues. This sample stems from a study of blood T cell repertoires in COVID-19. Sequenced: peripheral blood. The clonotype comes from a woman in her 30s with acute or convalescent COVID-19. The chain recombines TRBV7-2 with TRBJ2-3, with TRBD1 identical over 9 bases. CDR3 in DNA: TGTGCCAGCAGCTTAGAGGGACAGGGTACGGATACGCAGTATTTT. Protein: CASSLEGQGTDTQYF.